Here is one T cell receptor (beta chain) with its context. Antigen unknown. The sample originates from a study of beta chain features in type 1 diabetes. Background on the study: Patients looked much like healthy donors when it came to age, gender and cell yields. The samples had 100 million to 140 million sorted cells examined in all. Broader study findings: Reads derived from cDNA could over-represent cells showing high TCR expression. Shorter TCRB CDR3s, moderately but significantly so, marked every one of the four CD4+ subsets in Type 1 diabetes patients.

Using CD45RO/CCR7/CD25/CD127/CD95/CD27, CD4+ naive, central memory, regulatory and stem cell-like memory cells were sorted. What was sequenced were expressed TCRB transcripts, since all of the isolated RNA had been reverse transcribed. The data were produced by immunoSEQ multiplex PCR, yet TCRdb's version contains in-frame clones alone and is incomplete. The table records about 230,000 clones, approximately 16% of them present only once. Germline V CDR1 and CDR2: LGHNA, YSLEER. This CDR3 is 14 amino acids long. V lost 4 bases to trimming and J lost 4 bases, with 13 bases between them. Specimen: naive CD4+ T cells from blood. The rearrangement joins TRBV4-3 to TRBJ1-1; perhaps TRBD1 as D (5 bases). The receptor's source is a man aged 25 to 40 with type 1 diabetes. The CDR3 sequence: CASSLLSGTTEAFF. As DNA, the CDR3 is TGCGCCAGCAGCCTATTATCGGGGACCACTGAAGCTTTCTTT.